The 16 T cell receptor beta chains below all came from one sample that was sequenced in a study of identical twins (dated by TCRdb to 2015 to 2016). The method behind the library was 5' RACE. The sample was run on an Illumina HiSeq 2000. TCRdb trimmed the raw reads at Q25, called clones with MiXCR and kept productive beta chains. CDR3 protein sequences are deduplicated, and each keeps its most common genes and DNA. A total of 450,000 to 600,000 distinct CDR3 sequences appear in this sample, more than 20% of them only once. Together, the top ten hold around 0.47% of the sample. The data also belong to a second study, concerning yellow fever vaccine responses in identical twins.

What was sequenced was CD4+ T cells sorted from blood. These receptor sequences come from a woman aged 18-29 years in good health.

This clonotype occurred a few times. The V and J genes are TRBV28 and TRBJ2-2; 12 bases fit TRBD2. The ends lost 3 bases at V and 7 bases at J; junction bases unmatched: 6. This CDR3 has 16 amino acids. CDR1 MDHEN and CDR2 SYDVKM come from the germline V gene. Written as DNA, the CDR3 is TGTGCCAGCAGTTTTCTAGCGGGGGGGCCTGACGGGGAGCTGTTTTTT. Translated, it gives CASSFLAGGPDGELFF.

The chain has TRBV28 and TRBJ2-1; 7 positions agree with TRBD2. CDR1 is MDHEN and CDR2 is SYDVKM in the germline V gene. The CDR3 consists of 15 residues. J was trimmed by 5 bases and V by 8 bases; bases with no gene match: 12. The CDR3 DNA follows: TGTGCCAGCCCCCCAAGGGCTAGCGGCAACAATGAGCAGTTCTTC. It translates to CASPPRASGNNEQFF.

This clonotype was found once. It may be a read error: a sequence one base away is much more abundant. The genes are TRBV5-6 and TRBJ2-1, with TRBD2 matching 12 bases. Germline CDR1 is SGHDT and CDR2 is YYEEEE. The CDR3 has 15 amino acids. This chain's CDR3 is CSSSLPGLAGGEQFF. CDR3 nucleotides: TGTTCCAGCAGCTTACCGGGACTAGCGGGCGGTGAGCAGTTCTTC.

J is TRBJ1-4 and V is TRBV6-5; TRBD1 is a possible D gene (6 bases). This CDR3 contains 14 residues. V was shortened by 0 bases and J by 8 bases, with 10 bases between the two germline ends. Germline assignment: CDR1 MNHEY and CDR2 SVGAGI. The DNA for the CDR3 is TGTGCCAGCAGTTACTCTAACAGGGAGGAAAAACTGTTTTTT. Translated, it gives CASSYSNREEKLFF.

The gene calls are TRBV7-8 and TRBJ2-3, with 7 bases matching TRBD2. The CDR3 runs 17 residues. With 0 bases clipped from V and 0 bases from J, the junction kept 6 bases outside the gene matches. From germline, CDR1 is SGHVS and CDR2 FQNEAQ. The CDR3 nucleotides are TGTGCCAGCAGCTTAGCCTCCGGGAGGCCTAGCACAGATACGCAGTATTTT. As protein: CASSLASGRPSTDTQYF.

This clonotype has only a few counts. The chain has TRBV3-1 and TRBJ2-7; TRBD2 might be the D (5 bases). Germline CDR1 is LGHDT and CDR2 is YNNKEL (reference sequence). The CDR3 is 13 amino acids. The ends were cut back, 2 bases at V and 7 bases at J, with 12 bases in the middle. The CDR3 DNA reads TGTGCCAGCAGCCAAATCCTCGGGGAGGAGCAGTACTTC. Residues: CASSQILGEEQYF.

This clonotype came up once. This rearrangement joins TRBV18 to TRBJ2-7, with 12 positions matching TRBD1. Germline trimming cut 3 bases from V and 5 bases from J; bases unmatched to any gene: 14. The CDR3 has 18 residues. The germline CDR1 and CDR2 sequences are KGHSH and LQKENI. The CDR3 coding sequence is TGTGCCAGCTCACCGACGGGGACAGGGGGCTTGTCAGAGGACGAGCAGTACGTC. Its translation: CASSPTGTGGLSEDEQYV.

The CDR3 region is CRIGRNTGELFF. The DNA for the CDR3 is TGCAGGATCGGACGGAACACCGGGGAGCTGTTTTTT. The chain recombines TRBV20-1 with TRBJ2-2; D is uncertain. Germline CDR1 and CDR2: DFQATT and SNEGSKA (reference sequence). This CDR3 region has 12 residues.

This chain uses TRBV2 with TRBJ2-1; 11 nucleotides match TRBD2. The V and J ends lost 8 bases and 2 bases, in that order; junction bases with no gene match: 5. The germline CDR1 and CDR2 sequences are SNHLY and FYNNEI. This CDR3 has 15 residues. Here the CDR3 DNA reads TGTGCCAGCCGAATAGCGGGAGGGGCCTACAATGAGCAGTTCTTC. The encoded protein is CASRIAGGAYNEQFF.

This clonotype was detected a few times. The chain couples TRBV11-1 to TRBJ2-5, with D uncertain. V lost 1 base and J lost 0, with 12 bases in between. From germline, CDR1 is SGHAT and CDR2 FQDESV (reference sequence). This CDR3 is 16 amino acids long. The CDR3 nucleotides read TGTGCCAGCAGCTTAGGCGGACGGATGTACCAAGAGACCCAGTACTTC. This gives the protein CASSLGGRMYQETQYF.

The V call is TRBV4-1, the J call TRBJ2-1; D is tentatively TRBD1 or TRBD2 (6 bases each). Germline V gene sequence: CDR1 MGHRA, CDR2 YSYEKL. Trimming stripped 2 bases from V and 0 bases from J, with 20 bases between. This CDR3 is 19 amino acids long. The CDR3 DNA follows: TGCGCCAGCAGCCAAAGGGGGGCGGGGCCCGCTAGCTCCTACAATGAGCAGTTCTTC. Encoded protein: CASSQRGAGPASSYNEQFF.

Of note for this clonotype: Germline is not matched at one junction end, which may reflect a read error. V and J are TRBV13 and TRBJ2-7; 12 bases line up with TRBD2. CDR3 size: 17 residues. Per the germline V gene, CDR1 is PRHDT and CDR2 is FYEKMQ (reference sequence). CDR3 bases: TGTGCTAGCAGCTTAGGGCCTGCGACTAGCGGGAGTGGTGAGCAGTACTTC. Amino acid sequence: CASSLGPATSGSGEQYF. Full variable domain (missing parts from reference TRBV13 and TRBJ2-7): AAGVIQSPRHLIKEKRETATLKCYPIPRHDTVYWYQQGPGQDPQFLISFYEKMQSDKGSIPDRFSAQQFSDYHSELNMSSLELGDSALYFCASSLGPATSGSGEQYFGPGTRLTVT.

This clonotype was seen more than once but under ten times. This chain joins TRBV5-1 and TRBJ2-7; TRBD2 matches 11 bases. The CDR3 is made up of 15 amino acids. Unmatched junction bases numbered 7, after V lost 2 bases and J lost 6 bases. The V gene's germline CDR1 is SGHRS and CDR2 YFSETQ. The CDR3 DNA sequence: TGCGCCAGCAGCTTTACTAGCGGGAGTTCAGGCGAGCAGTACTTC. Amino acid sequence: CASSFTSGSSGEQYF. Full variable domain (rest looked up from reference TRBV5-1 and TRBJ2-7): KAGVTQTPRYLIKTRGQQVTLSCSPISGHRSVSWYQQTPGQGLQFLFEYFSETQRNKGNFPGRFSGRQFSNSRSEMNVSTLELGDSALYLCASSFTSGSSGEQYFGPGTRLTVT.

V is TRBV6-2 or TRBV6-3 and J is TRBJ2-1, with 11 bases identical to TRBD1. This CDR3 is built from 20 residues. Germline assignment: CDR1 MNHEY and CDR2 SVGEGT. With V trimmed by 7 bases and J by 0 bases, 17 bases remained unmatched. The CDR3 coding sequence is TGTGCCAGCATGGAGGCCGCCGGGACAGGGGGAATTTTCTCCTACAATGAGCAGTTCTTC. The encoded protein is CASMEAAGTGGIFSYNEQFF.

The J gene is TRBJ2-3, the V gene TRBV27; 8 bases fit TRBD1. The germline CDR1 and CDR2 sequences are MNHEY and SMNVEV (reference sequence). The CDR3 is 15 amino acids. The J segment lost 5 bases and the V segment lost 0 bases, leaving 4 bases of the junction unmatched. The CDR3 region has the DNA TGTGCCAGCAGTTTATCCGGACAGGGAAGAGATACGCAGTATTTT. Its translation is CASSLSGQGRDTQYF.

The V and J genes are TRBV3-1 and TRBJ2-5; D is unclear. From germline, CDR1 is LGHDT and CDR2 YNNKEL (reference sequence). The CDR3 length is 14 residues. Trimming pared 1 base from V and 4 bases from J, leaving 10 bases between. Here the CDR3 DNA reads TGTGCCAGCAGCCAAGTTCACGGAGCAGAGACCCAGTACTTC. Residues: CASSQVHGAETQYF.